This TCR beta chain was sequenced during a study of cytomegalovirus exposure and HLA in healthy donors. Study-level information: The 100 to 150 validation repertoires and the approximately 630 first-cohort repertoires shared a platform, a later analysis reported.

Comments on this clone: Its antigen is unknown.

The approximately 120-subject validation cohort, separate from the approximately 630-subject first cohort, included the donors. Here immunoSEQ multiplex PCR was the method, and the copy in TCRdb shows in-frame clones only, minus some. The data contain tens of thousands of clones, about 97% of them singletons. Study-level results: Reportedly, diagnosis of cytomegalovirus status by the classifier showed high specificity and sensitivity. A few of the chains that were CMV-associated were confirmed in vitro to be specific for CMV antigens.

Germline CDR1 and CDR2: GTSNPN and SVGIG (reference sequence). V dropped 6 bases and J dropped 6; count of bases not matched to a gene: 10. The CDR3 loop spans 14 amino acids. The chain recombines TRBV30 with TRBJ1-5; 8 bases fit TRBD1. Material: PBMCs. The source of this sequence is a man under 40 in good health and CMV-seropositive. DNA for the CDR3: TGTGCCTGCAGAACGGGACAGGAGGGTCAGCCCCAGCATTTT. Protein sequence: CACRTGQEGQPQHF.